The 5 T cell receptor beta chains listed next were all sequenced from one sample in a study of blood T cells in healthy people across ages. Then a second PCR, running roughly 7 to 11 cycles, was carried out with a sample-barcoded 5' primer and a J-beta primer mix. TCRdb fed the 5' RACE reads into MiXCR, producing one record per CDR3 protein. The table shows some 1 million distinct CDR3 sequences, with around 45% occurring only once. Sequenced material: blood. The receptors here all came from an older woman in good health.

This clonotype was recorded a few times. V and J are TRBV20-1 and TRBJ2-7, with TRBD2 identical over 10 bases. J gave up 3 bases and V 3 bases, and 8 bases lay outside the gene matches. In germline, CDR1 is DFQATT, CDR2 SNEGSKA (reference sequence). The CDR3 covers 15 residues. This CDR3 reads CSASYSGRARYEQYF. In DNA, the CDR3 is TGCAGTGCTAGTTACAGCGGGAGGGCTCGCTACGAGCAGTACTTC.

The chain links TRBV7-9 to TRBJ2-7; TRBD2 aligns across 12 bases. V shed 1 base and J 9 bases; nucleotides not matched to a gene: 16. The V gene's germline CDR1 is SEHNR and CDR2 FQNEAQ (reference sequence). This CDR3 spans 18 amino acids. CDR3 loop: CASSLVTGRLAGAFRQYF. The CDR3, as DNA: TGTGCCAGCAGCTTAGTTACGGGCAGACTAGCGGGGGCCTTTAGGCAGTACTTC. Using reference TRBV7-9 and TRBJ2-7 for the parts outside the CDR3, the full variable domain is DTGVSQNPRHKITKRGQNVTFRCDPISEHNRLYWYRQTLGQGPEFLTYFQNEAQLEKSRLLSDRFSAERPKGSFSTLEIQRTEQGDSAMYLCASSLVTGRLAGAFRQYFGPGTRLTVT.

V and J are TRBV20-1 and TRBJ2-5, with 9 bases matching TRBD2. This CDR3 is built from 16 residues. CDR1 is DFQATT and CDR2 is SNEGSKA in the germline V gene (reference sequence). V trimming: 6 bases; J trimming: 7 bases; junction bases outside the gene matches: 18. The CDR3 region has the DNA TGCAGTGCGAGCGGGGAGAGTCTAGCGGGGACACGGACCCAGTACTTC. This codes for CSASGESLAGTRTQYF.

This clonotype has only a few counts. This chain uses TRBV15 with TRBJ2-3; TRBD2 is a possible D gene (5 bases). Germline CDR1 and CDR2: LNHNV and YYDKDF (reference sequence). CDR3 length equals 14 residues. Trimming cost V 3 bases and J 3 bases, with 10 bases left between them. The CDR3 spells CATSRGQRTDTQYF. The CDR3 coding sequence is TGTGCCACCAGCAGGGGTCAGCGGACAGATACGCAGTATTTT. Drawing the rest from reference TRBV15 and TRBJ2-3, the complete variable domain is DAMVIQNPRYQVTQFGKPVTLSCSQTLNHNVMYWYQQKSSQAPKLLFHYYDKDFNNEADTPDNFQSRRPNTSFCFLDIRSPGLGDTAMYLCATSRGQRTDTQYFGPGTRLTVL.

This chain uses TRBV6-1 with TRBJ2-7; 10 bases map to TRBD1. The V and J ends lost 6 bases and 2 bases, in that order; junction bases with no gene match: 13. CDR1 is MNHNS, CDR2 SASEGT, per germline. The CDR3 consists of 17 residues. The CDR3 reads CASSRGPGTGATYEQYF. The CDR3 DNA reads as TGTGCCAGCAGCAGGGGACCCGGGACAGGGGCGACCTACGAGCAGTACTTC.